Presented here are 18 T cell receptor beta chains from one specimen sequenced in a study of blood T cell repertoires in COVID-19. Only in-frame clones appear in the TCRdb table, and some are missing; sequencing was by immunoSEQ multiplex PCR. This repertoire shows about 250,000 clones, 65% to 90% found once; its top ten account for around 9.8%. Sequencing was performed on PBMCs or T cells enriched from blood (not recorded which). Receptors were obtained from a woman aged 45-60 years with acute COVID-19.

This chain links TRBV5-1 with TRBJ2-3, with TRBD2 identical over 14 bases. Trimming cost V 4 bases and J 2 bases; bases outside gene matches: 9. The CDR3 is 18 residues long. Germline-derived CDR1 and CDR2 are SGHRS and YFSETQ. Here the CDR3 reads CASSTGLAGGATTDTQYF. Written as DNA, the CDR3 is TGCGCCAGCAGCACCGGACTAGCGGGGGGCGCAACCACAGATACGCAGTATTTT.

The rearrangement uses TRBV25-1 and TRBJ1-1; possibly TRBD1 for D (6 bases). The CDR3 loop spans 16 amino acids. The ends were cut back, 3 bases at V and 0 bases at J, with 14 bases in the middle. Germline CDR1 reads MGHDK; CDR2 reads SYGVNS. CDR3 in DNA: TGTGCCAGCAGTGATCTCGGACAGCTTATGAACACTGAAGCTTTCTTT. Residues: CASSDLGQLMNTEAFF.

The chain links TRBV5-4 to TRBJ2-7; 7 positions match TRBD1. Germline loops: CDR1 SGHNT, CDR2 YYREEE (reference sequence). Trimming at V came to 4 bases and at J to 2 bases, leaving 9 bases not matched to a gene. This CDR3 is built from 15 residues. The CDR3 loop is CASSVPTGDTYEQYF. The CDR3 nucleotides read TGTGCCAGCAGCGTCCCAACAGGGGATACCTACGAGCAGTACTTC.

This chain connects TRBV7-2 to TRBJ1-1; the match to TRBD1 covers 7 bases. The CDR3 runs to 15 residues. CDR1 and CDR2 (germline): SGHTA, FQGNSA. Trimming at V came to 5 bases and at J to 1 base, leaving 7 bases not matched to a gene. CDR3 protein: CASSRRQGPNTEAFF. The CDR3 nucleotides read TGTGCCAGCAGCCGCAGACAGGGCCCGAACACTGAAGCTTTCTTT.

This sequence joins TRBV19 and TRBJ1-1; TRBD1 might be the D (6 bases). The CDR3 runs to 16 residues. Trimming took off 5 bases at V and 0 bases at J, with 16 bases between the two ends. Germline values: CDR1 LNHDA, CDR2 SQIVND (reference sequence). CDR3 region: CASSPIPGAMNTEAFF. CDR3 sequence (DNA): TGTGCCAGTAGTCCCATCCCAGGGGCCATGAACACTGAAGCTTTCTTT.

The chain carries TRBV3-1 (or the pseudogene TRBV3-2) and TRBJ1-1; the D gene is possibly TRBD1 (5 bases). The CDR3 runs to 16 residues. Trimming took off 1 base at V and 1 base at J, with 13 bases between the two ends. Per germline, CDR1 LGHDT and CDR2 YNNKEL (reference sequence). The CDR3 DNA sequence: TGTGCCAGCAGCCAAGGGGGTCCTACAGGGAACACTGAAGCTTTCTTT. This gives the protein CASSQGGPTGNTEAFF.

This chain connects TRBV7-2 to TRBJ2-6; D is unresolved. The germline V and J ends were trimmed by 5 bases and 1 base, with 9 bases remaining between them. The length of the CDR3 is 15 residues. CDR1 and CDR2 from the germline V gene are SGHTA and FQGNSA. The DNA for the CDR3 is TGTGCCAGCAGCCCTCAGTCTTCTGGGGCCAACGTCCTGACTTTC. Protein: CASSPQSSGANVLTF.

The chain combines TRBV6-5 with TRBJ2-7, with 10 bases matching TRBD2. This CDR3 spans 15 amino acids. The germline V gene has CDR1 MNHEY and CDR2 SVGAGI. The junction had 4 bases not matched to a gene; V was cut back by 0 bases and J by 5 bases. The DNA for the CDR3 is TGTGCCAGCAGTTACTCGGCTAGCGGGGGAAACGAGCAGTACTTC. It yields the protein CASSYSASGGNEQYF.

This chain uses TRBV6-5 with TRBJ1-6; 8 nucleotides line up with TRBD1. This CDR3 has 15 amino acids. The trim removed 6 bases at V and 10 bases at J, leaving 11 bases unmatched. Germline CDR1 is MNHEY and CDR2 is SVGAGI. This CDR3 is CASRVPGQARSPLHF. The CDR3 DNA follows: TGTGCCAGCAGAGTCCCGGGACAGGCGCGGTCACCCCTCCACTTT.

This sequence joins TRBV7-9 and TRBJ1-6; unclear D gene. Trimming left V 1 base short and J 7 bases short, with 8 bases between. Germline V CDR1 and CDR2: SEHNR, FQNEAQ (reference sequence). This CDR3 is 14 amino acids long. The CDR3 protein is CASSLVSSNSPLHF. The CDR3 DNA reads as TGTGCCAGCAGCTTAGTATCTTCGAATTCACCCCTCCACTTT.

The CDR3 is CASSLKLEQFF. For the CDR3, the DNA is TGTGCCAGCAGCTTAAAGCTGGAGCAGTTCTTC. The chain has TRBV7-2 and TRBJ2-1; D call uncertain. The V end lost 2 bases, the J end lost 10 bases, and 6 bases lay between the germline ends. Germline V lookup: CDR1 SGHTA, CDR2 FQGNSA. CDR3 length: 11 residues.

This clone was counted once. V usage is TRBV19 and J usage is TRBJ1-1; D gene unclear. V dropped 8 bases and J dropped 0 bases, with 7 bases sitting between them. The germline V gene has CDR1 LNHDA and CDR2 SQIVND (reference sequence). The CDR3 extends over 12 amino acids. CDR3 bases: TGTGCCAGTCACGGGGTGAACACTGAAGCTTTCTTT. It yields the protein CASHGVNTEAFF.

The rearrangement joins TRBV19 to TRBJ1-2; 8 positions agree with TRBD1. The CDR3 is 17 amino acids. Germline CDR1 reads LNHDA; CDR2 reads SQIVND (reference sequence). V lost 3 bases and J lost 0; bases outside the gene matches: 9. DNA of the CDR3: TGTGCCAGTAGTATTCGGACAGGGACCGTCGCTAACTATGGCTACACCTTC. Its protein is CASSIRTGTVANYGYTF.

This CDR3 is CASSIQGGAGNEQFF. The CDR3 DNA reads as TGTGCCAGTAGTATTCAAGGGGGCGCGGGCAATGAGCAGTTCTTC. The rearrangement joins TRBV19 to TRBJ2-1; the match to TRBD1 covers 7 bases. The J segment lost 6 bases and the V segment lost 3 bases, leaving 8 bases of the junction unmatched. CDR1 is LNHDA and CDR2 is SQIVND in the germline V gene (reference sequence). This CDR3 is 15 amino acids long.

V and J are TRBV10-3 and TRBJ1-2, with D possibly TRBD1 on 5 matching bases. Germline V gene sequence: CDR1 ENHRY, CDR2 SYGVKD. V gave up 3 bases and J gave up 8 bases, with 19 bases separating them. This CDR3 contains 15 residues. CDR3: CAISESTGGAWGYTF. CDR3 sequence (DNA): TGTGCCATCAGTGAAAGCACAGGCGGGGCTTGGGGCTACACCTTC.

This clone occurred once. The V gene is TRBV27, the J gene TRBJ2-1, with 7 positions matching TRBD1. The CDR3 spans 17 residues. The germline V gene encodes CDR1 MNHEY and CDR2 SMNVEV (reference sequence). V trimming: 2 bases; J trimming: 5 bases; junction bases outside the gene matches: 12. The CDR3 sequence: CASSLKPGTVPHNEQFF. CDR3 DNA sequence: TGTGCCAGCAGTTTAAAACCTGGGACAGTTCCTCACAATGAGCAGTTCTTC.

In its sample, this clone was seen once. The genes are TRBV3-1 (or the pseudogene TRBV3-2) and TRBJ1-2; no firm D call. The CDR3 is 12 amino acids. CDR1 is LGHDT, CDR2 YNNKEL, per germline (reference sequence). V dropped 6 bases and J dropped 7 bases, with 12 bases sitting between them. The CDR3 spells CASRSERGGYTF. As DNA, the CDR3 is TGTGCCAGCAGGTCGGAACGCGGTGGCTACACCTTC.

This clone turned up a few times. The chain joins TRBV30 to TRBJ1-2, with D hard to call. Germline CDR1 is GTSNPN and CDR2 is SVGIG (reference sequence). The V end lost 4 bases, the J end lost 0 bases, and 12 bases lay between the germline ends. The CDR3 loop spans 14 amino acids. The CDR3 DNA sequence: TGTGCCTGGATGTCCCCCAGGACTAACTATGGCTACACCTTC. Its translation: CAWMSPRTNYGYTF.